The present T cell receptor beta chain was sequenced within a study of blood T cell repertoires in COVID-19. Study information: COVID-19 samples from acute and convalescent phases originated in the United States, Italy and Spain. The analysed material was cDNA or gDNA that came from T cells, B-cell-depleted T cells, or PBMCs.

In the original analysis: Nucleated cell counts were estimated from reference gene primer amplification. Generated by immunoSEQ multiplex PCR, the TCRdb table keeps only in-frame clones and is missing some. For V, J and clone size, that table is used; D and trimming come from the DNA. The sample lists tens of thousands of clones, more than 80% occurring once. CDR3 length: 12 amino acids. The V gene's germline CDR1 is SGHRS and CDR2 YFSETQ. V shed 4 bases and J shed 8 bases, with 12 bases lying between them. This TCR was recovered from a woman over 75 with acute or convalescent COVID-19. Sequenced material: peripheral blood. V and J are TRBV5-1 and TRBJ1-1, with D uncertain. DNA of the CDR3: TGCGCCAGCAGCCGAGAGCGGACGGAAGCTTTCTTT. Translating it yields CASSRERTEAFF.